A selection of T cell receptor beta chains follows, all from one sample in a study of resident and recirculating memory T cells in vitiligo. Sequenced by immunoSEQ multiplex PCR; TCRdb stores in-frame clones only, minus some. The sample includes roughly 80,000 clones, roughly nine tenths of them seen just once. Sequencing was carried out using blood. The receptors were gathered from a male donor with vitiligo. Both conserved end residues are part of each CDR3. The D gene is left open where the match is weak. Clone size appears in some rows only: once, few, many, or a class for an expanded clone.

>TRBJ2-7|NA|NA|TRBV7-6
CASSPRDKREQYF
TGTGCCAGCAGCCCCCGGGACAAACGGGAGCAGTACTTC
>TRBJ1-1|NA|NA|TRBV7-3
CASSPTGGDTEAFF
TGTGCCAGCAGCCCTACGGGCGGGGATACTGAAGCTTTCTTT
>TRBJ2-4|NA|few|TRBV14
CASSQVAVLPIQYF
TGTGCCAGCAGCCAAGTAGCGGTCCTCCCCATTCAGTACTTC
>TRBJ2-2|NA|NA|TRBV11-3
CASSLGQGSRVRDTGELFF
TGTGCCAGCAGCTTGGGGCAGGGGTCCCGAGTTAGGGATACCGGGGAGCTGTTTTTT
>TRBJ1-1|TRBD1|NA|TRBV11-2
CASSGRYTASGGRTEAFF
TGTGCCAGCAGCGGCCGATATACCGCTTCAGGGGGCCGGACTGAAGCTTTCTTT
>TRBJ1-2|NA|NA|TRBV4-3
CASSHRGDYGYTF
TGCGCCAGCAGCCACAGGGGTGACTATGGCTACACCTTC
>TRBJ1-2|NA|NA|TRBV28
CASSSGAIYGYTF
TGTGCCAGCAGTTCAGGGGCCATCTATGGCTACACCTTC
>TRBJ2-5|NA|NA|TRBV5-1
CASSLGTARQETQYF
TGCGCCAGCAGCTTGGGGACAGCCCGACAAGAGACCCAGTACTTC
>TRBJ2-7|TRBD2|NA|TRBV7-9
CASRPGLAPYEQYF
TGTGCCAGCCGTCCGGGACTAGCGCCATACGAGCAGTACTTC
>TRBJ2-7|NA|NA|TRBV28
CASSLSLYEQYF
TGTGCCAGCAGTTTGAGTCTATACGAGCAGTACTTC
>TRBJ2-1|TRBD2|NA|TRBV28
CASSSGLAGGYEQFF
TGTGCCAGCAGTTCGGGACTAGCGGGAGGCTATGAGCAGTTCTTC
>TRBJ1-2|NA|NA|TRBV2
CASRDSHLMGYTF
TGTGCCAGCAGGGACAGCCACCTCATGGGCTACACCTTC
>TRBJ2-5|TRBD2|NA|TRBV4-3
CASSHAPGLAEETQYF
TGCGCCAGCAGCCACGCACCGGGACTAGCAGAAGAGACCCAGTACTTC
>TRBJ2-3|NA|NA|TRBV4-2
CASSQVSGSVDTQYF
TGTGCCAGCAGCCAAGTTTCCGGGAGTGTAGATACGCAGTATTTT
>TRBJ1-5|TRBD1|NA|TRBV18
CASSPTGGNQPQHF
TGTGCCAGCTCACCAACAGGGGGCAATCAGCCCCAGCATTTT
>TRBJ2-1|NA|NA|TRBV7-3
CASSSVPGSYNEQFF
TGTGCCAGCAGCTCCGTTCCCGGCTCCTACAATGAGCAGTTCTTC
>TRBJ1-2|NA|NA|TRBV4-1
CASSQDPGNYGYTF
TGCGCCAGCAGCCAAGATCCAGGAAACTATGGCTACACCTTC
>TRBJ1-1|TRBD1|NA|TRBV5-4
CASSASTGRNTEAFF
TGTGCCAGCAGCGCTTCGACAGGGCGGAACACTGAAGCTTTCTTT
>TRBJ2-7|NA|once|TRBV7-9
CASSPLGTGAYEQYF
TGTGCCAGCAGCCCCTTAGGGACGGGAGCCTACGAGCAGTACTTC
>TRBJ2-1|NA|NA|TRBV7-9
CASSARAAGYEQFF
TGTGCCAGCAGCGCCCGGGCGGCGGGATATGAGCAGTTCTTC
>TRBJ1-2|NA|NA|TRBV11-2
CASSKGGAGYTF
TGTGCCAGCAGCAAAGGTGGAGCTGGCTACACCTTC
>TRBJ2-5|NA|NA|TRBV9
CASSTWDTKQETQYF
TGTGCCAGCAGCACGTGGGACACCAAACAAGAGACCCAGTACTTC
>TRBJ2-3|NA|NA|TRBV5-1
CASSPASADTQYF
TGCGCCAGCAGCCCGGCTTCAGCGGATACGCAGTATTTT
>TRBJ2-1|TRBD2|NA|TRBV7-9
CASSSLAGVQFF
TGTGCCAGCAGCTCTCTTGCGGGAGTGCAGTTCTTC
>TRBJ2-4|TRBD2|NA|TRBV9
CASSRGLAEKNIQYF
TGTGCCAGCAGCCGCGGACTAGCGGAGAAAAACATTCAGTACTTC
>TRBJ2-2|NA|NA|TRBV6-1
CASSEVGGGTGELFF
TGTGCCAGCAGTGAAGTTGGAGGTGGCACCGGGGAGCTGTTTTTT
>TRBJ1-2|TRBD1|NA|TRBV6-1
CASSPGGTVRGYTF
TGTGCCAGCAGCCCGGGGGGGACAGTCCGCGGCTACACCTTC
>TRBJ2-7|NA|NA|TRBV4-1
CASSHHAGYEQYF
TGCGCCAGCAGCCATCACGCGGGGTACGAGCAGTACTTC
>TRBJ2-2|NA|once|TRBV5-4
CASSPWRTGPGELFF
TGTGCCAGCAGCCCCTGGCGCACAGGGCCCGGGGAGCTGTTTTTT
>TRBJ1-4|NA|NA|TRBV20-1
CSAAYNEKLFF
TGCAGTGCCGCCTATAATGAAAAACTGTTTTTT
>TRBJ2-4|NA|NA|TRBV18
CASGSAGSDIQYF
TGTGCCAGCGGCTCCGCAGGGTCGGACATTCAGTACTTC
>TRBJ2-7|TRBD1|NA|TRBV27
CASHGDRSYEQYF
TGTGCCAGCCATGGGGACAGGTCCTACGAGCAGTACTTC
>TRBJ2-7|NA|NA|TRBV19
CASSKPGSYEQYF
TGTGCCAGTAGTAAACCAGGCTCCTACGAGCAGTACTTC
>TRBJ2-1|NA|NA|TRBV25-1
CASRDPQLGSNEQFF
TGTGCCAGCAGAGACCCTCAACTAGGTTCGAATGAGCAGTTCTTC
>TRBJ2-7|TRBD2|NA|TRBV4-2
CASSQWVAGPYEQYF
TGTGCCAGCAGCCAGTGGGTAGCGGGCCCCTACGAGCAGTACTTC
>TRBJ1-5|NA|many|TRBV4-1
CASSQGGEPQHF
TGCGCCAGCAGCCAAGGGGGGGAGCCCCAGCATTTT
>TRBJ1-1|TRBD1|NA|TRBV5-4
CASSFGQGDTEAFF
TGTGCCAGCAGCTTTGGTCAGGGGGACACTGAAGCTTTCTTT
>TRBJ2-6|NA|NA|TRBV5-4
CASSLALQAGANVLTF
TGTGCCAGCAGCTTGGCCTTACAGGCTGGGGCCAACGTCCTGACTTTC
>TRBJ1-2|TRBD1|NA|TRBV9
CASSYEGGGYGYTF
TGTGCCAGCAGCTACGAAGGGGGCGGCTATGGCTACACCTTC
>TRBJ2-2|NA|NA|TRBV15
CATSRDLGDTLDSGELFF
TGTGCCACCAGCAGAGATTTAGGGGACACTCTCGACTCCGGGGAGCTGTTTTTT
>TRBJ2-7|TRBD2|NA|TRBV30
CAWSPALLAGGSDFNYEQYF
TGTGCCTGGAGCCCTGCACTTTTAGCGGGAGGGAGCGACTTTAACTACGAGCAGTACTTC
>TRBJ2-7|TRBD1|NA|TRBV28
CANSGTGSSYEQYF
TGTGCCAATTCCGGGACAGGGAGCTCCTACGAGCAGTACTTC
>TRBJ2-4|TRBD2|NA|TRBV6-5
CASSYTSGDIQYF
TGTGCCAGCAGTTACACTAGCGGCGACATTCAGTACTTC
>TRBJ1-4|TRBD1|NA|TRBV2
CASLGQGNEKLFF
TGTGCCAGCCTGGGACAGGGGAATGAAAAACTGTTTTTT
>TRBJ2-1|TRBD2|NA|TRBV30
CAWSPLAGAYNGQFF
TGTGCCTGGAGTCCGCTAGCGGGAGCCTACAATGGGCAGTTCTTC
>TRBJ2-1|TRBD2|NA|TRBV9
CASSGGGGNEQFF
TGTGCCAGCAGCGGTGGGGGGGGCAATGAGCAGTTCTTC
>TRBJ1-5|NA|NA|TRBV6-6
CASRPDSTKAQHF
TGTGCCAGCAGACCTGACAGCACCAAGGCCCAGCATTTT
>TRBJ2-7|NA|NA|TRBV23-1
CASAFSGTHYEQYF
TGCGCCAGCGCCTTCTCCGGGACACACTACGAGCAGTACTTC
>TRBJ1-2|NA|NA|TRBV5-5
CASSLAWQGLDGYTF
TGTGCCAGCAGCTTGGCCTGGCAGGGACTTGATGGCTACACCTTC
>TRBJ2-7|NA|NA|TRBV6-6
CASSSQVNYEQYF
TGTGCCAGCAGTTCACAGGTCAACTACGAGCAGTACTTC
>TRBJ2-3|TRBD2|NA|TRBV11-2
CASSSRPGLATDTQYF
TGTGCCAGCAGTTCAAGACCGGGACTAGCGACAGATACGCAGTATTTT
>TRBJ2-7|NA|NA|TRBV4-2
CASSQELEGFSGEQYF
TGTGCCAGCAGCCAAGAGTTGGAGGGGTTCTCGGGGGAGCAGTACTTC
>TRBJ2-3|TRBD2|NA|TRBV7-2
CASSYRTSGRGGVADTQYF
TGTGCCAGCAGCTACAGGACTAGCGGGAGAGGGGGAGTGGCAGATACGCAGTATTTT
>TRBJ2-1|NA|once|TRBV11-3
CASSRLGTYEQFF
TGTGCCAGCAGCCGCCTGGGCACCTATGAGCAGTTCTTC
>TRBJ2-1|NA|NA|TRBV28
CASSHFGGLNEQFF
TGTGCCAGCAGCCACTTCGGGGGTCTCAATGAGCAGTTCTTC
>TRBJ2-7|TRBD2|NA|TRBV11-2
CASSLSRLAGSWEQYF
TGTGCCAGCAGCTTGAGTCGCCTAGCGGGATCCTGGGAGCAGTACTTC
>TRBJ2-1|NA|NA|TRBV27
CASSLGAPSSYNEQFF
TGTGCCAGCAGTTTAGGGGCGCCGAGCTCCTACAATGAGCAGTTCTTC
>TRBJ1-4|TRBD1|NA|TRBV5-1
CASSSTVSGGGEKLFF
TGCGCCAGCAGCTCAACCGTCTCAGGGGGAGGAGAAAAACTGTTTTTT